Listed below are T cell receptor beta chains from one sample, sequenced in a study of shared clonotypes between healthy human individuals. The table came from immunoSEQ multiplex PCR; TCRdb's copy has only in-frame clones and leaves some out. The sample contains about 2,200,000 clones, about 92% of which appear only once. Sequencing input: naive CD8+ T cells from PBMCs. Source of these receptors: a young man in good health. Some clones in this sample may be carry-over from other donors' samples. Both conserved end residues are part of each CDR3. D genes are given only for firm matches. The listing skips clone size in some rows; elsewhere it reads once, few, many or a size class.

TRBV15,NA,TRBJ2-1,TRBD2,TGTGCCACCAGCAGAACTAGCGGGAGGTGGACCTACAATGAGCAGTTCTTC,CATSRTSGRWTYNEQFF
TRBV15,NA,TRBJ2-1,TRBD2,TGTGCCACCAGCAGAGGACGACTCGGTGAGGCTAGCGGGAGCTCCTACAATGAGCAGTTCTTC,CATSRGRLGEASGSSYNEQFF
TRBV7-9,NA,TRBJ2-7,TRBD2,TGTGCCAGCAGCCCCCAGGCCGCGGGAGGGCGTCGCGAGCAGTACTTC,CASSPQAAGGRREQYF
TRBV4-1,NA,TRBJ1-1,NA,TGCGCCAGCAGCCGAGGGCCCGCGCTGAACACTGAAGCTTTCTTT,CASSRGPALNTEAFF
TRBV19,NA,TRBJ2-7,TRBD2,TGTGCCAGTAGTGCACAGGGACTAGGACCCTACGAGCAGTACTTC,CASSAQGLGPYEQYF
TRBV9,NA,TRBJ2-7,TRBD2,TGTGCCAGCAGCCCTTCCGGGACTAGCATCTACGAGCAGTACTTC,CASSPSGTSIYEQYF
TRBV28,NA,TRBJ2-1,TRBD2,TGTGCCAGCAGTTTGCAAAGAAGACTAGCGGGAGGGCCTCCTGAGCAGTTCTTC,CASSLQRRLAGGPPEQFF
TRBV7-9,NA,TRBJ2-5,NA,TGTGCCAGCAGCGCCAACCTCGGTGGGGGGGAGACCCAGTACTTC,CASSANLGGGETQYF
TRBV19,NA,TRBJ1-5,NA,TGTGCCAGTGGGACGGCCCAGCATTTT,CASGTAQHF
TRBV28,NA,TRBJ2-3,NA,TGTGCCAGCAAGTTGAGGGGACTTACGAGGGATACGCAGTATTTT,CASKLRGLTRDTQYF
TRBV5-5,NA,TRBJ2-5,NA,TGTGCCAGCAGGGGGACGAATCAAGAGACCCAGTACTTC,CASRGTNQETQYF
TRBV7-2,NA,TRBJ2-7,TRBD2,TGTGCCAGCAGCTTAACCGGACTAGCGGGAAACTACGAGCAGTACTTC,CASSLTGLAGNYEQYF
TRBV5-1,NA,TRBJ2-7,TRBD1,TGCGCCAGCAGCCTGGACAGGGACCCTCCCTACGAGCAGTACTTC,CASSLDRDPPYEQYF
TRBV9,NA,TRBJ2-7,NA,TGTGCCAGCAGCCCGGGGGATGGTGGCGAGCAGTACTTC,CASSPGDGGEQYF
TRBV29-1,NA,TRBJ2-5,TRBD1,TGCAGCCAGGGGGACAGGGAAAGGGAGACCCAGTACTTC,CSQGDRERETQYF
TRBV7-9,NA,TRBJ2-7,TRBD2,TGTGCCAGCAGCTCTCCGGGACTAGCGGGCGAGCAGTACTTC,CASSSPGLAGEQYF
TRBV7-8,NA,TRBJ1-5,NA,TGTGCCAGCAGCTTAGAGCCGGGACCCCGTCAGCCCCAGCATTTT,CASSLEPGPRQPQHF
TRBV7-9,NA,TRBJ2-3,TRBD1,TGTGCCAGCAGCACAGGGACAGCAAGCACAGATACGCAGTATTTT,CASSTGTASTDTQYF
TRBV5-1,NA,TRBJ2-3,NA,TGCGCCAGCAGCATGCGTTGGGGGACCCCTAGCACAGATACGCAGTATTTT,CASSMRWGTPSTDTQYF
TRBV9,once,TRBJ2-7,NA,TGTGCCAGCAGCCCGGGGGGCAGAAACTACGAGCAGTACTTC,CASSPGGRNYEQYF
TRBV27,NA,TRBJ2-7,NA,TGTGCCAGCAGTCCTTCTATGGGGGAGAGCTTCTACGAGCAGTACTTC,CASSPSMGESFYEQYF
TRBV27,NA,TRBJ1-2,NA,TGTGCCAGCAGGCTGGGCGGAACTAACTATGGCTACACCTTC,CASRLGGTNYGYTF
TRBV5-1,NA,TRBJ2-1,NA,TGCGCCAGCAGCTTGGCCTCCGGGGTCATCTTGAGTCTCAATGAGCAGTTCTTC,CASSLASGVILSLNEQFF
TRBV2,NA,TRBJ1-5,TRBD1,TGTGCCAGCAAGAGGCCGGGACAGGGGAGCCATCAGCCCCAGCATTTT,CASKRPGQGSHQPQHF
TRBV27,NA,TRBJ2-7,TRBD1,TGTGCCAGCAGTTTATCGGGGGACAGTTATTACGAGCAGTACTTC,CASSLSGDSYYEQYF
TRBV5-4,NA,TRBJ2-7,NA,TGTGCCAGCAGCGAGAACCTAGCGTCGTACGAGCAGTACTTC,CASSENLASYEQYF
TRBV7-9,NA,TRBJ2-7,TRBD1,TGTGCCAGCAGTACTGAGGGGGCCGTAACTGACTACGAGCAGTACTTC,CASSTEGAVTDYEQYF
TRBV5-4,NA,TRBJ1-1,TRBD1,TGTGCCAGCATCCCCCAGGGGGGAGACACTGAAGCTTTCTTT,CASIPQGGDTEAFF
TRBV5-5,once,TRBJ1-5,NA,TGTGCCAGCAGCCTCCATGGTTACGGCAATCAGCCCCAGCATTTT,CASSLHGYGNQPQHF
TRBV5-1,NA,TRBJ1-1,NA,TGCGCCAGCAGCTTGGCTCTGAACACTGAAGCTTTCTTT,CASSLALNTEAFF
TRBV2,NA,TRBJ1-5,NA,TGTGCCAGCAGGGACGGGAAGGCCGGGAGCAATCAGCCCCAGCATTTT,CASRDGKAGSNQPQHF
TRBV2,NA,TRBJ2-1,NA,TGTGCCAGCAGCGCGAACATAATTGAGCAGTTCTTC,CASSANIIEQFF
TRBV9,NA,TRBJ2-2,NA,TGTGCCAGCAGCGACCCCTCGGGGCCCCTGGTGAACACCGGGGAGCTGTTTTTT,CASSDPSGPLVNTGELFF
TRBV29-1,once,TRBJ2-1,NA,TGCAGCGTTGCGTTGTCAATACCCTACAATGAGCAGTTCTTC,CSVALSIPYNEQFF
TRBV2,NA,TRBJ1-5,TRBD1,TGTGCCATCCAGGGACAGTTCAATCAGCCCCAGCATTTT,CAIQGQFNQPQHF
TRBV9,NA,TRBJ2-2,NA,TGTGCCAGCAGCGTAGCTCGAGACAGGGTGGAGGGTGGTAACACCGGGGAGCTGTTTTTT,CASSVARDRVEGGNTGELFF
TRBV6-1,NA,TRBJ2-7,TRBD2,TGTGCCAGCAGTGACGGGACTAGCGGGAGAAGGCAGTACTTC,CASSDGTSGRRQYF
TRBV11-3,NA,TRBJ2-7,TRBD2,TGTGCCAGCAGCTTAAGAGTAGCGGGGGCGGCGGAAGAGCAGTACTTC,CASSLRVAGAAEEQYF
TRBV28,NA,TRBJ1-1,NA,TGTGCCAGCACCCCAGGGTTATTTACTGAAGCTTTCTTT,CASTPGLFTEAFF
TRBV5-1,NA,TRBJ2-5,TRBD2,TGCGCCAGCAGCCCGGGAGTAGCGGGAGGCCGGGAGACCCAGTACTTC,CASSPGVAGGRETQYF
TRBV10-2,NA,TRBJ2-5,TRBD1,TGCGCCAGCAGTGAAGGGGGCGTTGAGACCCAGTACTTC,CASSEGGVETQYF
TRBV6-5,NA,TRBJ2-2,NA,TGTGCCACGGCACCAGGACAGACGAACACCGGGGAGCTGTTTTTT,CATAPGQTNTGELFF
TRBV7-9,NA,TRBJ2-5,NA,TGTGCCAGCAGCTTAGGGCAAGATGGGACCCAGTACTTC,CASSLGQDGTQYF
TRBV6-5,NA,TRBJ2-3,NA,TGTGCCAGCACAAATGCGGGACTTCGCACAGATACGCAGTATTTT,CASTNAGLRTDTQYF
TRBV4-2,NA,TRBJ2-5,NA,TGTGCCAGCAGCCAGGAAGAAATTCAAGAGACCCAGTACTTC,CASSQEEIQETQYF
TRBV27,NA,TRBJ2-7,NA,TGTGCCAGCAGGCCCACGGACGGGACCTACGAGCAGTACTTC,CASRPTDGTYEQYF
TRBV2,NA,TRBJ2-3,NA,TGTGCCAGCAGCCCAGTGGCAGCCTTTAGAGATACGCAGTATTTT,CASSPVAAFRDTQYF
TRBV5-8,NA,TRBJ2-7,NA,TGTGCCAGCAGCTTGGAAGCCAGTTGGGGCGCGAACGAGCAGTACTTC,CASSLEASWGANEQYF
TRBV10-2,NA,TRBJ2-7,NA,TGCGCCAGCAGTGAGGGACTACGCTACGAGCAGTACTTC,CASSEGLRYEQYF
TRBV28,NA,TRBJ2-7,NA,TGTGCCAGCAGCCAGACAGGCCAGAGCTCCTACGAGCAGTACTTC,CASSQTGQSSYEQYF
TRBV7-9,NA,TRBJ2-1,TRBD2,TGTGCCAGCAGCTTAGTGGGACTAGCGGTCAATGAGCAGTTCTTC,CASSLVGLAVNEQFF